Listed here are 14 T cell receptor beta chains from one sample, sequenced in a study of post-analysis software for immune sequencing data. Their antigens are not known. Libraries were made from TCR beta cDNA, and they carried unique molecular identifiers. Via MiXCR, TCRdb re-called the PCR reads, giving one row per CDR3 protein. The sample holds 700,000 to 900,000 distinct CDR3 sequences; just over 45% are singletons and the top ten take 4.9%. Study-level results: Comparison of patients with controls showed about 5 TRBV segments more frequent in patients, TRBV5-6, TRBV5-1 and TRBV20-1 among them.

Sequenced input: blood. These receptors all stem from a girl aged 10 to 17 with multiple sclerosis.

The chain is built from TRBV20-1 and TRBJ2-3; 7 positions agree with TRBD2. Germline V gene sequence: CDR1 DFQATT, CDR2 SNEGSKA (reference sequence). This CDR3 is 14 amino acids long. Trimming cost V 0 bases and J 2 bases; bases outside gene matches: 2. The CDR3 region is CSARDLADTDTQYF. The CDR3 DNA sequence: TGCAGTGCTAGAGATCTAGCGGACACAGATACGCAGTATTTT.

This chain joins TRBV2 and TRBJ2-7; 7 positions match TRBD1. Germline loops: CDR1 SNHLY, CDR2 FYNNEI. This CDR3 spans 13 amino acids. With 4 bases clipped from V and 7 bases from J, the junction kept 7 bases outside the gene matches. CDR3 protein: CASSAQGFGEQYF. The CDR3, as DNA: TGTGCCAGCAGTGCACAGGGGTTTGGGGAGCAGTACTTC.

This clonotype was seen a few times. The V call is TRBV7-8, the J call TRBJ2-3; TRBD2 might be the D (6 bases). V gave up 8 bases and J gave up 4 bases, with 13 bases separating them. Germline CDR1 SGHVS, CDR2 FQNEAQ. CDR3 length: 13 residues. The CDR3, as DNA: TGTGCCAGCGGGCGACTAGATTCAGATACGCAGTATTTT. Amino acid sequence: CASGRLDSDTQYF. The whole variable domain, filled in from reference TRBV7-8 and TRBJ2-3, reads GAGVSQSPRYKVAKRGQDVALRCDPISGHVSLFWYQQALGQGPEFLTYFQNEAQLDKSGLPSDRFFAERPEGSVSTLKIQRTQQEDSAVYLCASGRLDSDTQYFGPGTRLTVL.

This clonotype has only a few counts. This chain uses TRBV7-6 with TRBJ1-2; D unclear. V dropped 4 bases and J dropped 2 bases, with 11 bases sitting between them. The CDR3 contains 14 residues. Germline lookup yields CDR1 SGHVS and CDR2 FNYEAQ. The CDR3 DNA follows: TGTGCCAGCAGCTCCGGGTACAGAAACTATGGCTACACCTTC. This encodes CASSSGYRNYGYTF.

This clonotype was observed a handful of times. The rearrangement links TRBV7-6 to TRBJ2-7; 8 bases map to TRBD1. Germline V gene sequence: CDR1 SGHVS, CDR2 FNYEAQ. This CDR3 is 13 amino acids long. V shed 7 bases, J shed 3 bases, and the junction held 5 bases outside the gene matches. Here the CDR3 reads CASNIGQGYEQYF. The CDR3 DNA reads TGTGCCAGCAATATCGGACAGGGCTACGAGCAGTACTTC. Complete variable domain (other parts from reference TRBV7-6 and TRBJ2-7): GAGVSQSPRYKVTKRGQDVALRCDPISGHVSLYWYRQALGQGPEFLTYFNYEAQQDKSGLPNDRFSAERPEGSISTLTIQRTEQRDSAMYRCASNIGQGYEQYFGPGTRLTVT.

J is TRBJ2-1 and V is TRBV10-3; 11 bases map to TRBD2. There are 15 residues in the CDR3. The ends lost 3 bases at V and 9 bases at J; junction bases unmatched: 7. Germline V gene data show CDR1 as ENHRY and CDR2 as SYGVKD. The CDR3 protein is CAISEWTSGRGEQFF. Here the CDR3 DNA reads TGTGCCATCAGTGAATGGACTAGCGGGCGTGGTGAGCAGTTCTTC.

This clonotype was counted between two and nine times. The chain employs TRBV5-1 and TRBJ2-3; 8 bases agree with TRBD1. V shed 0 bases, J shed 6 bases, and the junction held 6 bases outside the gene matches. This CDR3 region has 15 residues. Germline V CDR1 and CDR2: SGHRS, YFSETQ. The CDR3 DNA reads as TGCGCCAGCAGCTTGGTACGGACAGGGTTCGATACGCAGTATTTT. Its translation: CASSLVRTGFDTQYF.

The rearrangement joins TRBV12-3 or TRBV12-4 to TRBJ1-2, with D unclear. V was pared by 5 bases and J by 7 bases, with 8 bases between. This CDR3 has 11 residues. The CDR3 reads CASSKRSGYTF. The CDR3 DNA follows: TGTGCCAGCAGTAAAAGGTCTGGCTACACCTTC.

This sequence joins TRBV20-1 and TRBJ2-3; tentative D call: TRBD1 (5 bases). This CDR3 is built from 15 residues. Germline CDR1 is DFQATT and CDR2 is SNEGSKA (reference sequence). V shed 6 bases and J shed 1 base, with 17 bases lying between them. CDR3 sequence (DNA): TGCAGTGCCGCTGCCCTAGGGGCCGGCACAGATACGCAGTATTTT. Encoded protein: CSAAALGAGTDTQYF.

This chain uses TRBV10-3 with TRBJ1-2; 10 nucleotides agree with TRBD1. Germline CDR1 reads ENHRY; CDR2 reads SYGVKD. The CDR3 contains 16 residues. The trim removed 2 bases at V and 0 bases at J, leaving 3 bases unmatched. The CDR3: CAISEGTGVSNYGYTF. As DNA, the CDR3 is TGTGCCATCAGTGAGGGGACAGGGGTGTCTAACTATGGCTACACCTTC.

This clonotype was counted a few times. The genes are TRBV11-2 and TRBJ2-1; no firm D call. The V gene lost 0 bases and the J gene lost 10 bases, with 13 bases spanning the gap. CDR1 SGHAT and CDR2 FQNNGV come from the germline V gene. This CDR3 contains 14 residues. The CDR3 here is CASSLDLAAQEQFF. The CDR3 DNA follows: TGTGCCAGCAGCTTAGATCTTGCCGCGCAGGAGCAGTTCTTC.

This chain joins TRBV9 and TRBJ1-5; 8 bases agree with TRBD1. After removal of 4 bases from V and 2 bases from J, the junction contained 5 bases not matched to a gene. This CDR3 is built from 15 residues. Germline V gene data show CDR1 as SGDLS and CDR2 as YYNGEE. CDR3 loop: CASSKTGERNQPQHF. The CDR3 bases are TGTGCCAGCAGCAAGACAGGGGAGCGCAATCAGCCCCAGCATTTT.

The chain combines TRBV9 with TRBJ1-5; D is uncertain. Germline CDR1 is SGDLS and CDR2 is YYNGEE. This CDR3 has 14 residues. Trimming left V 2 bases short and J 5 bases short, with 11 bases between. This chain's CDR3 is CASSVEDVDQPQHF. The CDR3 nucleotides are TGTGCCAGCAGCGTGGAGGACGTCGATCAGCCCCAGCATTTT.

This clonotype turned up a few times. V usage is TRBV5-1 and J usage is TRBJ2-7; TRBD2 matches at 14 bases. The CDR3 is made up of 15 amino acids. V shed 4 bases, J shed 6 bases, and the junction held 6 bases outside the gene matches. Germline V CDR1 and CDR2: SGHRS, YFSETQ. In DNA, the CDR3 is TGCGCCAGCAGCCCTGGACTAGCGGGAGGTTTCGAGCAGTACTTC. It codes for CASSPGLAGGFEQYF.